The rows below give T cell receptor beta chains drawn from one sample of a study of CD8+ T cells in alopecia areata. TCRdb's copy holds only in-frame clones and misses some; the assay was immunoSEQ multiplex PCR. The sample records tens of thousands of clones, roughly three fifths being singletons. Here the sequenced sample was CD8+ T cells sorted from blood, taken at week 0. All receptors come from a human donor with alopecia areata. The CDR3 runs from the conserved cysteine through the conserved F or W. A D gene is named only where the DNA matches it firmly. Clone size is shown for a subset of rows, as once, few, many or a class of expanded clone.

V gene	D gene	clone size	J gene	CDR3 DNA	CDR3 protein
TRBV23-1	TRBD2	NA	TRBJ2-1	TGCGCCAGCAGTCACGATAGGGGAGATAGCGGGAGCTTACCCTACAATGAGCAGTTCTTC	CASSHDRGDSGSLPYNEQFF
TRBV27	NA	many	TRBJ2-5	TGTGCCAGCAGTTACCCCAGGGGGACCCAGTACTTC	CASSYPRGTQYF
TRBV4-3	NA	NA	TRBJ2-7	TGCGCCAGCAGCCACACCTTCCATGAGGGCGGTAGGCATGTCCCGGAGGAGCAGTACTTC	CASSHTFHEGGRHVPEEQYF
TRBV5-1	NA	few	TRBJ2-7	TGCGCCAGCAGCTCGGGACGTGGTACCTACGAGCAGTACTTC	CASSSGRGTYEQYF
TRBV29-1	TRBD1	NA	TRBJ1-1	TGCAGCGTTTACGAACAGGGGGCAATAGCTTTCTTT	CSVYEQGAIAFF
TRBV9	NA	NA	TRBJ1-2	TGTGCCAGCAGCGTAGGGAGGCAGGGGCTCTATGGCTACACCTTC	CASSVGRQGLYGYTF
TRBV5-6	TRBD2	NA	TRBJ2-3	TGTGCCAGCAGCTTGACGGCTAGCGGGAAAACAGATACGCAGTATTTT	CASSLTASGKTDTQYF
TRBV10-2	NA	NA	TRBJ2-3	TGCGCCAGCAGTGGGGGTACAGATACGCAGTATTTT	CASSGGTDTQYF
TRBV29-1	NA	NA	TRBJ1-2	TGCAGCGTTGAAGATGGACAGCCGTGGTGCACCTTC	CSVEDGQPWCTF
TRBV30	NA	NA	TRBJ1-2	TGTACCGCCTGGGCCTATGGCTACACCTTC	CTAWAYGYTF
TRBV5-1	NA	NA	TRBJ1-2	TGTGCCAGCAGTCTTGGTTCCGGCTACACCTTC	CASSLGSGYTF
TRBV7-9	TRBD2	NA	TRBJ2-5	TGTGCCAGCAGCCCGACTAGCGGACAAGAGACCCAGTACTTC	CASSPTSGQETQYF
TRBV30	NA	NA	TRBJ2-7	TGTGCCTGGAGTCCGTTCACTCCCTACGAGCAGTACTTC	CAWSPFTPYEQYF
TRBV6-5	TRBD2	once	TRBJ2-1	TGTGCCAGCAGCCTGACTAGCGTCAATGAGCAGTTCTTC	CASSLTSVNEQFF
TRBV5-6	TRBD1	few	TRBJ2-1	TGTGCCAGCAGCCCCGGACAGGAGAACAATGAGCAGTTCTTC	CASSPGQENNEQFF
TRBV4-1	TRBD1	NA	TRBJ1-4	TGCGCCAGCAGCCAAGATGGGCGGGCAGGGGGCGAGGAAAAACTGTTTTTT	CASSQDGRAGGEEKLFF
TRBV27	TRBD1	few	TRBJ1-2	TGTGCCAGCAGTAAACAGGGGGATAGCGGGAACTATGGCTACACCTTC	CASSKQGDSGNYGYTF
TRBV7-9	NA	few	TRBJ2-4	TGTGCCAGCAGCTTAGCGAGGGACAACCCGGGGGCAGCCAAAAACATTCAGTACTTC	CASSLARDNPGAAKNIQYF
TRBV7-3	TRBD2	NA	TRBJ2-3	TGTGCCAGCAGCGACACGGGAGGCACCACTAGCACAGATACGCAGTATTTT	CASSDTGGTTSTDTQYF
TRBV7-9	TRBD1	NA	TRBJ2-1	TGTGCCAGCAGCTTAGGACAGGGGGTCAATGAGCAGTTCTTC	CASSLGQGVNEQFF
TRBV15	NA	NA	TRBJ2-4	TGTGCCACCAGCAGACAATTGATAGAAGCCAAAAACATTCAGTACTTC	CATSRQLIEAKNIQYF
TRBV4-1	NA	once	TRBJ2-1	TGCGCCAGCAGCCAAGAGGGTCGGTATGAGCAGTTCTTC	CASSQEGRYEQFF
TRBV5-4	TRBD1	few	TRBJ2-5	TGTGCCAGCAGCGAAGGGGGCGCGAGGGAAGAGACCCAGTACTTC	CASSEGGAREETQYF
TRBV30	NA	few	TRBJ2-6	TGTGCCTGGAGTCCCACAATGGATGGGGCCAACGTCCTGACTTTC	CAWSPTMDGANVLTF
TRBV30	TRBD2	NA	TRBJ2-1	TGTGCCTGGAGCACCTTGGGACTAGCGGGAGACAATGAGCAGTTCTTC	CAWSTLGLAGDNEQFF
TRBV19	TRBD1	NA	TRBJ1-2	TGTGCCAGTAGTCCACGAATGGGACAGGCGGCGGGTGGCTACACCTTC	CASSPRMGQAAGGYTF
TRBV5-4	NA	NA	TRBJ1-1	TGTGCCAGCAGCTTCTTGCCTGATGGCACTGAAGCTTTCTTT	CASSFLPDGTEAFF
TRBV13	NA	few	TRBJ2-5	TGTGCCAGCAGCTTTGGTGGCTACCAAGAGACCCAGTACTTC	CASSFGGYQETQYF
TRBV9	NA	NA	TRBJ2-5	TGTGCCAGCAGCGTAGGAACTGTCGGGGGGCCTGAGGAGACCCAGTACTTC	CASSVGTVGGPEETQYF
TRBV14	NA	NA	TRBJ2-1	TGTGCCAGCAGCCACCGGTCAGGACTTTACGATGAGCAGTTCTTC	CASSHRSGLYDEQFF
TRBV13	NA	NA	TRBJ2-7	TGTGCCAGCAGCCAACTGGGATACGAGCAGTACTTC	CASSQLGYEQYF
TRBV25-1	NA	few	TRBJ1-2	TGTGCCAGCAGTGCGCAGGCCAGGGGCGGCGGCTACACCTTC	CASSAQARGGGYTF
TRBV9	NA	NA	TRBJ2-3	TGTGCCAGCAGCGAGGGTTTCAGCACAGATACGCAGTATTTT	CASSEGFSTDTQYF
TRBV13	TRBD1	once	TRBJ1-3	TGTGCCAGCAGCTTAGTCGGGACAGTAAACACCATATATTTT	CASSLVGTVNTIYF
TRBV7-9	NA	NA	TRBJ2-7	TGTGCCAGCAGCGCCATTACAGGGAGATCCTACGAGCAGTACTTC	CASSAITGRSYEQYF
TRBV5-4	NA	NA	TRBJ1-1	TGTGCCAGCAGCTTCAGAAGCATGAACACTGAAGCTTTCTTT	CASSFRSMNTEAFF
TRBV7-6	TRBD1	few	TRBJ2-2	TGTGCCAGCAGCTTAGATTTTGCAGGACAGGGGAACACCGGGGAGCTGTTTTTT	CASSLDFAGQGNTGELFF
TRBV5-1	TRBD1	NA	TRBJ2-7	TGCGCCAGCAGCTTCGGATGGGACAGGGATTACATCGAGCAGTACTTC	CASSFGWDRDYIEQYF
TRBV7-9	TRBD1	NA	TRBJ2-1	TGTGCCGCCACAGGGGCGGACAATGAGCAGTTCTTC	CAATGADNEQFF
TRBV30	TRBD1	NA	TRBJ1-5	TGTGCCTGGAGTGCAAGGACAGGGTTCTATAGCAATCAGCCCCAGCATTTT	CAWSARTGFYSNQPQHF
TRBV5-4	TRBD2	NA	TRBJ2-5	TGTGCCAGCAGCCCGGATGGCCCCAGCGGGAGGCACCAAGAGACCCAGTACTTC	CASSPDGPSGRHQETQYF
TRBV25-1	NA	NA	TRBJ2-5	TGTGCCAGCAGTGAATGGGAACAAGAGACCCAGTACTTC	CASSEWEQETQYF
TRBV4-1	TRBD1	few	TRBJ1-6	TGCGCCAGCAGCCCAACCCGGGACAGGGGTAATTCACCCCTCCACTTT	CASSPTRDRGNSPLHF
TRBV2	TRBD2	few	TRBJ2-7	TGTGCCATAACTCTGGCGGGGGGGCTCTACGAGCAGTACTTC	CAITLAGGLYEQYF
TRBV15	NA	NA	TRBJ2-3	TGTGCCACCAGCAGAGAGCAGGGTGCCGCAGATACGCAGTATTTT	CATSREQGAADTQYF
TRBV5-1	NA	NA	TRBJ2-3	TGCGCCAGCAGCTTTACAGGGATTCGGGCAAGCACAGATACGCAGTATTTT	CASSFTGIRASTDTQYF
TRBV29-1	NA	NA	TRBJ1-1	TGCAGCGTTGAAGATTTCGGGGGCGGCACTGAAGCTTTCTTT	CSVEDFGGGTEAFF